These 27 T cell receptor beta chains share one sample of origin, sequenced in a study of blood T cell repertoires in COVID-19. The repertoire was sequenced with immunoSEQ multiplex PCR; TCRdb's copy has only in-frame clones and lacks some. The table includes approximately 300,000 clones, 85% to 90% detected once. What was sequenced was peripheral blood. These receptors came from a woman in her thirties or forties with acute or convalescent COVID-19.

This sequence joins TRBV3-1 (or the pseudogene TRBV3-2) and TRBJ1-5; unclear D gene. CDR3 length equals 15 residues. V shed 1 base and J shed 2 bases, with 9 bases lying between them. Per the germline V gene, CDR1 is LGHDT and CDR2 is YNNKEL (reference sequence). The CDR3 region is CASSQGSGGNQPQHF. The CDR3 bases are TGTGCCAGCAGCCAAGGTAGCGGGGGCAATCAGCCCCAGCATTTT.

The CDR3 sequence: CASSPLAGNGETQYF. The CDR3 DNA sequence: TGTGCCAGCTCACCCCTAGCGGGGAACGGGGAGACCCAGTACTTC. The genes are TRBV18 and TRBJ2-5, with 9 bases matching TRBD2. The CDR3 runs to 15 residues. J was trimmed by 5 bases and V by 3 bases; bases with no gene match: 7. In germline, CDR1 is KGHSH, CDR2 LQKENI.

J is TRBJ1-5 and V is TRBV5-1, with TRBD1 as a possible D gene (5 bases). Germline V CDR1 and CDR2: SGHRS, YFSETQ. This CDR3 is built from 13 residues. The germline V and J ends were trimmed by 3 bases and 5 bases, with 9 bases remaining between them. CDR3 sequence (DNA): TGCGCCAGCAGCTCTTCGACAGATCAGCCCCAGCATTTT. It is translated as CASSSSTDQPQHF.

The chain combines TRBV4-2 with TRBJ2-1, with 9 nucleotides matching TRBD2. Germline loops: CDR1 LGHNA, CDR2 YNFKEQ. V trimming: 3 bases; J trimming: 0 bases; junction bases outside the gene matches: 6. The CDR3 covers 17 residues. The CDR3 DNA reads TGTGCCAGCAGCCAGGCTCTAGCGGGGTTCTCCTACAATGAGCAGTTCTTC. It encodes CASSQALAGFSYNEQFF.

The chain has TRBV6-4 and TRBJ1-1; D may be TRBD1 (5 bases). Germline V gene lookup returns CDR1 MRHNA and CDR2 SNTAGT. The CDR3 is 13 residues long. With 4 bases removed from V and 4 bases from J, the gap between germline ends came to 10 bases. The CDR3 reads CASSAQVGTEAFF. The CDR3, as DNA: TGTGCCAGCAGTGCACAGGTTGGCACTGAAGCTTTCTTT.

For this clone: At the DNA level, this CDR3 is encoded by other sequences in the same sample as well. The chain links TRBV5-1 to TRBJ1-1; D is ambiguous. V was trimmed by 0 bases and J by 0 bases, leaving 6 bases between them. Germline V gives CDR1 SGHRS, CDR2 YFSETQ. The CDR3 consists of 14 residues. CDR3 in amino acids: CASSLGGMNTEAFF. The DNA for the CDR3 is TGCGCCAGCAGCTTGGGAGGGATGAACACTGAAGCTTTCTTT.

This chain links TRBV6-6 with TRBJ2-7; 8 bases match TRBD1. The CDR3 contains 15 residues. Germline-derived CDR1 and CDR2 are MNHNY and SVGAGI (reference sequence). Trimming took 7 bases from V and 3 from J; bases not matched to a gene: 11. The CDR3 DNA follows: TGTGCCAGCACCTCGACAGGGGCCAACCTCTACGAGCAGTACGTC. Translating it yields CASTSTGANLYEQYV.

This clone was observed a single time. The chain carries TRBV19 and TRBJ1-6, with 8 bases identical to TRBD1. The CDR3 has 15 amino acids. V shed 1 base and J 10 bases; nucleotides not matched to a gene: 6. Germline CDR1 is LNHDA and CDR2 is SQIVND (reference sequence). DNA for the CDR3: TGTGCCAGTAGTATAGCGACAGGGGCCAACTCACCCCTCCACTTT. It yields the protein CASSIATGANSPLHF. Combining the CDR3 with reference TRBV19 and TRBJ1-6 gives the whole variable domain DGGITQSPKYLFRKEGQNVTLSCEQNLNHDAMYWYRQDPGQGLRLIYYSQIVNDFQKGDIAEGYSVSREKKESFPLTVTSAQKNPTAFYLCASSIATGANSPLHFGNGTRLTVT.

The chain carries TRBV2 and TRBJ1-5; 9 bases match TRBD1. In germline, CDR1 is SNHLY, CDR2 FYNNEI. J was trimmed by 7 bases and V by 5 bases; bases with no gene match: 6. There are 14 residues in the CDR3. DNA for the CDR3: TGTGCCAGCAGTCCGGGGACAGGGCCACAGCCCCAGCATTTT. Its translation: CASSPGTGPQPQHF.

The V and J genes are TRBV13 and TRBJ2-1; D is perhaps TRBD1 (6 bases). In germline, CDR1 is PRHDT, CDR2 FYEKMQ (reference sequence). The length of the CDR3 is 16 residues. Trimming cost V 5 bases and J 6 bases, with 20 bases left between them. CDR3: CASSPPGHAEGNEQFF. The CDR3 nucleotides are TGTGCCAGCAGCCCACCGGGACACGCAGAAGGCAATGAGCAGTTCTTC.

The chain uses TRBV5-8 and TRBJ2-1; 7 bases are a match to TRBD1. V lost 4 bases to trimming and J lost 7 bases; unmatched junction nucleotides: 17. CDR3 length: 17 amino acids. Germline values: CDR1 SGHTS, CDR2 YDEGEE. CDR3 loop: CASSIRQGFGIGNEQFF. The DNA for the CDR3 is TGTGCCAGCAGCATACGACAGGGATTTGGGATCGGTAATGAGCAGTTCTTC.

This rearrangement joins TRBV29-1 to TRBJ1-2, with a tentative D call TRBD1 (6 bases). The length of the CDR3 is 12 residues. Germline V gene data show CDR1 as SQVTM and CDR2 as ANQGSEA. Trimming stripped 6 bases from V and 8 bases from J, with 16 bases between. The CDR3: CSVAPGGAGYTF. The CDR3, as DNA: TGCAGCGTGGCCCCGGGGGGGGCGGGCTACACCTTC.

The chain recombines TRBV14 with TRBJ1-1; D is possibly TRBD1 (6 bases). Germline values: CDR1 SGHDN, CDR2 FVKESK. There are 13 residues in the CDR3. V lost 0 bases and J lost 11, with 13 bases in between. CDR3 sequence reads: CASSQEGGQGAFF. Written as DNA, the CDR3 is TGTGCCAGCAGCCAAGAAGGAGGCCAGGGGGCTTTCTTT.

This clone appeared once. For the CDR3, the DNA is TGCGCCAGCAGACAAGAACAGGGAACTGAAGCTTTCTTT. Residues: CASRQEQGTEAFF. The chain uses TRBV5-1 and TRBJ1-1; the D gene is possibly TRBD1 (6 bases). Per the germline V gene, CDR1 is SGHRS and CDR2 is YFSETQ. The CDR3 sequence is 13 residues long. Between the trimmed V and J ends, which lost 5 bases and 5 bases, there was a span of 13 bases. The complete variable domain, with remaining parts taken from reference TRBV5-1 and TRBJ1-1, reads KAGVTQTPRYLIKTRGQQVTLSCSPISGHRSVSWYQQTPGQGLQFLFEYFSETQRNKGNFPGRFSGRQFSNSRSEMNVSTLELGDSALYLCASRQEQGTEAFFGQGTRLTVV.

V usage is TRBV5-1 and J usage is TRBJ1-1; D may be TRBD1 (5 bases). V was cut by 2 bases and J by 7 bases, with 18 bases left in between. Germline V lookup: CDR1 SGHRS, CDR2 YFSETQ. The CDR3 length is 15 residues. In DNA, the CDR3 is TGCGCCAGCAGCTTCTCGACAGACGCGCTCATTGAAGCTTTCTTT. Its translation is CASSFSTDALIEAFF.

The chain is built from TRBV30 and TRBJ2-5; 10 positions match TRBD2. Looked up from germline, CDR1 is GTSNPN and CDR2 is SVGIG (reference sequence). The CDR3 loop spans 14 amino acids. J lost 4 bases, V lost 3 bases, and 5 bases had no gene match. CDR3 sequence reads: CAWSLSGGAETQYF. The CDR3 DNA sequence: TGTGCCTGGAGCTTAAGCGGGGGGGCAGAGACCCAGTACTTC.

The chain combines TRBV6-6 with TRBJ1-2, with 9 bases matching TRBD1. CDR1 and CDR2 (germline): MNHNY, SVGAGI (reference sequence). V lost 6 bases to trimming and J lost 5 bases; unmatched junction nucleotides: 7. The CDR3 has 14 amino acids. The CDR3 region has the DNA TGTGCCAGCAGAGTCGGGACAGGGCCTTATGGCTACACCTTC. Protein sequence: CASRVGTGPYGYTF.

The chain recombines TRBV3-1 (or the pseudogene TRBV3-2) with TRBJ1-4, with 9 bases aligning to TRBD1. V gave up 1 base and J gave up 6 bases; unmatched junction bases: 6. CDR1 is LGHDT, CDR2 YNNKEL, per germline (reference sequence). This CDR3 is built from 16 residues. The CDR3 nucleotides read TGTGCCAGCAGCCAAGCGGGGACAGGGTCCGATGAAAAACTGTTTTTT. This encodes CASSQAGTGSDEKLFF.

The gene calls are TRBV2 and TRBJ1-5; 8 bases are a match to TRBD1. The CDR3 runs 15 residues. V dropped 6 bases and J dropped 5; count of bases not matched to a gene: 9. The germline V gene has CDR1 SNHLY and CDR2 FYNNEI. CDR3 in DNA: TGTGCCAGCAGCTCCGGGACAGGAGCTTATCAGCCCCAGCATTTT. Encoded protein: CASSSGTGAYQPQHF.

The chain employs TRBV10-1 and TRBJ1-1, with D hard to call. The V and J ends lost 6 bases and 1 base respectively, with 9 bases between them. The CDR3 has 13 residues. Germline loops: CDR1 WNHNN, CDR2 SYGVQD (reference sequence). In DNA form, the CDR3 reads TGCGCCAGCAGAGCCTCGTCGAACACTGAAGCTTTCTTT. As protein: CASRASSNTEAFF.

The chain is built from TRBV15 and TRBJ1-6; D might be TRBD1 (5 bases). Germline V gene lookup returns CDR1 LNHNV and CDR2 YYDKDF (reference sequence). The CDR3 has 15 residues. Between the trimmed V and J ends, which lost 0 bases and 10 bases, there was a span of 13 bases. The CDR3 loop reads CATSRDLGEGSPLHF. CDR3 DNA: TGTGCCACCAGCAGAGATCTAGGGGAGGGCTCACCCCTCCACTTT.

The chain recombines TRBV4-1 with TRBJ1-1; D is ambiguous. V lost 0 bases and J lost 6, with 8 bases in between. Germline values: CDR1 MGHRA, CDR2 YSYEKL. The CDR3 has 13 residues. CDR3 nucleotides: TGCGCCAGCAGCCAAGATGGGAGGGCTGAAGCTTTCTTT. It yields the protein CASSQDGRAEAFF.

This chain connects TRBV5-1 to TRBJ2-2; 7 bases map to TRBD1. Germline V gene data show CDR1 as SGHRS and CDR2 as YFSETQ. CDR3 length equals 14 residues. V lost 4 bases and J lost 10; bases outside the gene matches: 10. Here the CDR3 DNA reads TGCGCCAGCAGCCAGTCGGGACAGTCCGCGGAGCTGTTTTTT. It is translated as CASSQSGQSAELFF. Full variable domain (remainder filled in from reference TRBV5-1 and TRBJ2-2): KAGVTQTPRYLIKTRGQQVTLSCSPISGHRSVSWYQQTPGQGLQFLFEYFSETQRNKGNFPGRFSGRQFSNSRSEMNVSTLELGDSALYLCASSQSGQSAELFFGEGSRLTVL.

This clone was seen a handful of times. This same CDR3 is encoded by further DNA sequences in the sample. CDR3 loop: CASSQEGRNTEAFF. The DNA of the CDR3 is TGTGCCAGCAGCCAAGAAGGCAGGAATACTGAAGCTTTCTTT. The chain combines TRBV3-1 (or the pseudogene TRBV3-2) with TRBJ1-1, with unresolved D. The germline gives CDR1 LGHDT, CDR2 YNNKEL (reference sequence). V lost 0 bases and J lost 5, with 10 bases in between. This CDR3 has 14 amino acids.

This clone was picked up one time. This chain's CDR3 is CSASQGTSAGNSPLHF. CDR3 nucleotides: TGCAGTGCCAGTCAAGGAACCTCGGCGGGTAATTCACCCCTCCACTTT. The chain links TRBV20-1 to TRBJ1-6; D ambiguous. V dropped 6 bases and J dropped 6 bases, with 21 bases sitting between them. Germline loops: CDR1 DFQATT, CDR2 SNEGSKA (reference sequence). The CDR3 consists of 16 residues.

This clone was detected only a few times. The chain couples TRBV5-1 to TRBJ1-2; no reliable D call. V lost 4 bases, J lost 3 bases, and 13 bases lay in between. CDR1 is SGHRS, CDR2 YFSETQ, per germline. The CDR3 runs to 14 residues. CDR3: CASSRGIHDYGYTF. The CDR3 region has the DNA TGCGCCAGCAGCCGGGGAATACACGACTATGGCTACACCTTC.

CDR3 nucleotides: TGCGCCAGCAGCTTGGCCGGTTATTTGAACACTGAAGCTTTCTTT. The encoded protein is CASSLAGYLNTEAFF. The rearrangement links TRBV5-1 to TRBJ1-1; D not certain. This CDR3 contains 15 residues. Germline values: CDR1 SGHRS, CDR2 YFSETQ. The V end was cut by 0 bases, the J end by 0 bases, with 9 bases between.